A single sample gave rise to the 17 T cell receptor beta chains below, sequenced in a study of cytotoxic CD8 clonotypes in ibrutinib-treated CLL. The repertoire was sequenced with immunoSEQ multiplex PCR; TCRdb's copy has only in-frame clones and lacks some. The table has about 140,000 clones, 65% to 85% seen once; the top ten hold 7.6%. Here the sequenced sample was PBMCs, taken after 36 months of ibrutinib treatment. The receptors derive from a human donor with chronic lymphocytic leukemia.

This sequence joins TRBV5-1 and TRBJ2-7, with D possibly being TRBD1 (6 bases). The germline gives CDR1 SGHRS, CDR2 YFSETQ. The V gene lost 4 bases and the J gene lost 4 bases, with 12 bases spanning the gap. The CDR3 covers 13 residues. The CDR3 reads CASSVDRLYEQYF. CDR3 bases: TGCGCCAGCAGCGTGGACAGACTTTACGAGCAGTACTTC. Combining the CDR3 with reference TRBV5-1 and TRBJ2-7 gives the whole variable domain KAGVTQTPRYLIKTRGQQVTLSCSPISGHRSVSWYQQTPGQGLQFLFEYFSETQRNKGNFPGRFSGRQFSNSRSEMNVSTLELGDSALYLCASSVDRLYEQYFGPGTRLTVT.

This clone has just a few counts. V and J are TRBV7-8 and TRBJ1-6; TRBD1 agrees at 7 bases. Germline CDR1 is SGHVS and CDR2 is FQNEAQ. The junction had 8 bases not matched to a gene; V was cut back by 2 bases and J by 4 bases. This CDR3 comprises 17 residues. CDR3 sequence reads: CASSLTLDRTYNSPLHF. The CDR3 DNA follows: TGTGCCAGCAGCTTAACCCTGGACAGGACTTATAATTCACCCCTCCACTTT.

The CDR3 region has the DNA TGTGCCAGCAGGCTGACTAGCGGGGTGACCCCGGGCACCGGGGAGCTGTTTTTT. Translation: CASRLTSGVTPGTGELFF. The genes are TRBV14 and TRBJ2-2; 11 nucleotides line up with TRBD2. V shed 6 bases, J shed 4 bases, and the junction held 13 bases outside the gene matches. Germline values: CDR1 SGHDN, CDR2 FVKESK. The CDR3 totals 18 residues.

This clone was counted a few times. This chain links TRBV2 with TRBJ2-3; 12 bases are shared with TRBD2. Per germline, CDR1 SNHLY and CDR2 FYNNEI. This CDR3 spans 16 amino acids. With V trimmed by 6 bases and J by 2 bases, 6 bases remained unmatched. The DNA of the CDR3 is TGTGCCAGCAGCGGTGGACTAGCGGGGACCACAGATACGCAGTATTTT. Translation: CASSGGLAGTTDTQYF.

The V and J genes are TRBV10-3 and TRBJ1-2; D is perhaps TRBD1 (5 bases). The CDR3 contains 13 residues. Germline CDR1 is ENHRY and CDR2 is SYGVKD. Trimming stripped 6 bases from V and 2 bases from J, with 10 bases between. CDR3 region: CAIRPGLNYGYTF. CDR3 coding DNA: TGTGCCATCAGACCGGGACTGAACTATGGCTACACCTTC.

The chain has TRBV6-1 and TRBJ2-3, with 10 positions matching TRBD1. The CDR3 extends over 16 amino acids. From germline, CDR1 is MNHNS and CDR2 SASEGT. Losses at the gene ends were 3 bases for V and 1 base for J; bases not matched to a gene: 4. The CDR3 region is CASSDPGTGGTDTQYF. The CDR3 DNA follows: TGTGCCAGCAGTGATCCCGGGACAGGGGGCACAGATACGCAGTATTTT.

This chain joins TRBV6-5 and TRBJ2-1; TRBD2 matches at 14 bases. The CDR3 totals 15 residues. Germline V CDR1 and CDR2: MNHEY, SVGAGI. Germline trimming cut 6 bases from V and 6 bases from J; bases unmatched to any gene: 4. CDR3 coding DNA: TGTGCCAGCAGCCCCGGGACTAGCGGGGGCAATGAGCAGTTCTTC. The encoded protein is CASSPGTSGGNEQFF.

This clone was found once. This chain joins TRBV19 and TRBJ1-1; TRBD1 aligns across 9 bases. This CDR3 contains 13 residues. Germline V gene data show CDR1 as LNHDA and CDR2 as SQIVND (reference sequence). CDR3 sequence: CATLQGAATEAFF. For the CDR3, the DNA is TGTGCGACTTTACAGGGGGCTGCCACTGAAGCTTTCTTT.

The gene calls are TRBV5-6 and TRBJ2-7, with a possible D match to TRBD2 (5 bases). The CDR3 has 12 amino acids. The ends were cut back, 6 bases at V and 3 bases at J, with 10 bases in the middle. Germline V gene data show CDR1 as SGHDT and CDR2 as YYEEEE. The chain's CDR3 is CASTLGSYEQYF. CDR3 bases: TGTGCCAGCACTCTGGGGAGCTACGAGCAGTACTTC.

This chain uses TRBV5-1 with TRBJ2-1; no clear D. CDR3 length: 14 amino acids. Between the trimmed V and J ends, which lost 3 bases and 5 bases, there was a span of 12 bases. Germline-derived CDR1 and CDR2 are SGHRS and YFSETQ. The CDR3 is CASSWKGDNNEQFF. CDR3 nucleotides: TGCGCCAGCAGCTGGAAGGGCGACAACAATGAGCAGTTCTTC.

This chain uses TRBV9 with TRBJ2-7, with TRBD1 identical over 8 bases. Losses at the gene ends were 1 base for V and 0 bases for J; bases not matched to a gene: 6. From germline, CDR1 is SGDLS and CDR2 YYNGEE. The CDR3 runs 16 residues. The CDR3 coding sequence is TGTGCCAGCAGCGTAACCGGGACAGGCCCCTCCTACGAGCAGTACTTC. Translated: CASSVTGTGPSYEQYF. Combining the CDR3 with reference TRBV9 and TRBJ2-7 gives the whole variable domain DSGVTQTPKHLITATGQRVTLRCSPRSGDLSVYWYQQSLDQGLQFLIQYYNGEERAKGNILERFSAQQFPDLHSELNLSSLELGDSALYFCASSVTGTGPSYEQYFGPGTRLTVT.

This clone was seen a few times. The rearrangement joins TRBV19 to TRBJ1-1; D is possibly TRBD1 (5 bases). Germline values: CDR1 LNHDA, CDR2 SQIVND (reference sequence). The V end lost 3 bases, the J end lost 8 bases, and 10 bases lay between the germline ends. The CDR3 length is 12 residues. This CDR3 is CASSILSGEAFF. The CDR3 DNA follows: TGTGCCAGTAGTATCCTGTCAGGGGAAGCTTTCTTT.

The chain combines TRBV5-1 with TRBJ1-1; no clear D. V was cut by 2 bases and J by 1 base, with 12 bases left in between. The CDR3 contains 15 residues. CDR1 and CDR2 from the germline V gene are SGHRS and YFSETQ. The CDR3 DNA reads TGCGCCAGCAGCTTACCCTTAGGTAAGAACACTGAAGCTTTCTTT. Its translation: CASSLPLGKNTEAFF.

This clone has a single count. This sequence joins TRBV4-2 and TRBJ2-1, with 7 bases that match TRBD2. CDR1 is LGHNA and CDR2 is YNFKEQ in the germline V gene. J lost 9 bases, V lost 6 bases, and 11 bases had no gene match. CDR3 length: 14 amino acids. CDR3 region: CASSRGLDSFEQFF. For the CDR3, the DNA is TGTGCCAGCAGTCGTGGACTAGACAGTTTTGAGCAGTTCTTC.

The sample holds a few counts of this clone. The V call is TRBV7-9, the J call TRBJ1-4; D call uncertain. Trimming stripped 5 bases from V and 7 bases from J, with 14 bases between. Germline V lookup: CDR1 SEHNR, CDR2 FQNEAQ (reference sequence). The CDR3 consists of 14 residues. The CDR3 sequence: CASSQSISGEKLFF. CDR3 sequence (DNA): TGTGCCAGCAGCCAATCAATCTCCGGTGAAAAACTGTTTTTT.

The table lists this clone with a count of one. The V call is TRBV6-1, the J call TRBJ1-1, with TRBD1 identical over 8 bases. CDR3 length: 14 residues. Trimming took 4 bases from V and 1 from J; bases not matched to a gene: 2. The germline CDR1 and CDR2 sequences are MNHNS and SASEGT. This CDR3 is CASSGGTGNTEAFF. In DNA, the CDR3 is TGTGCCAGCAGTGGTGGGACAGGGAACACTGAAGCTTTCTTT.

The chain joins TRBV6-1 to TRBJ2-1; D remains ambiguous. Per germline, CDR1 MNHNS and CDR2 SASEGT. The CDR3 covers 13 residues. The germline V and J ends were trimmed by 8 bases and 5 bases, with 13 bases remaining between them. DNA of the CDR3: TGTGCCAGCGTACAGCTTAAGCACAATGAGCAGTTCTTC. As protein: CASVQLKHNEQFF.